The entry that follows covers one T cell receptor (beta chain) sequence. Its recognized antigen is unknown. The record has no base qualities; no much larger clone is one base away. From the germline V gene (reference sequence), CDR1 is LGHDT and CDR2 is YNNKEL. The CDR3 covers 14 residues, taking in both the cysteine and the phenylalanine. Just CDR3 DNA is preserved here, 42 bases in frame from base 1. Trimming takes 1 base off V and 4 bases off J; junction bases not matched to a gene: 1. This specimen comes from a study of T cell responses to AZD1222 COVID-19 vaccine (dated by TCRdb to 2020 to 2022). Notes on the research overall: Because spike-specific TCR depth and breadth did not differ between the two schedules, AZD1222 recipients who got a second dose at roughly 4 weeks were pooled with those who got a second dose at roughly 12 weeks. Trial participants were enrolled by age into subgroups of 18-55, 56-69 and 70-plus years, and roughly 160, 29 and 62 TCR-sequenced participants, respectively, were included in these subgroups. A total of over 230 trial participants underwent TCR sequencing, of whom about 210 received two doses of AZD1222 and about 25 received two doses of the MenACWY control vaccine.

Beyond this particular receptor, the publication reports: Because no day 14 peak-response samples were available, repertoires were characterized only after the peak T cell response. Conclusions about previously exposed vaccinees are limited because only six or seven AZD1222 recipients were SARS-CoV-2 seropositive at baseline. Participants were mostly white British and included more females than males, and it was suggested by the authors that clonal diversity may have been underestimated. Spike-specific TCR breadth and depth rose significantly after two AZD1222 doses compared with day 0 and with MenACWY recipients. Epitopes outside the regions mutated in the B.1.351 and B.1.1.7 variants were reportedly recognized by nearly half of the unique spike-specific TCRs. CD4 TCRs associated with the vaccine covered the entire spike protein, and the dominant responses were in regions 160-218 and 743-854. In the small 56-69-year group, the increase in depth fell short of significance, most likely because of low power.

The time point label corresponds to: baseline before first vaccination. Vaccinee samples came from UK trials COV001 and COV002, including a single-blind randomized controlled phase 2/3 trial of AZD1222 (ChAdOx1 nCoV-19) in healthy adults. For TCRbeta chain sequencing, PBMC samples were collected from trial participants at day 0 and at day 28 after the second dose. The CDR3 regions of human TCRbeta chains were analyzed by immunosequencing. Under the source paper's analysis protocol: TCRs in the repertoires were matched against a reference library of SARS-CoV-2-specific TCRs that had been generated with the MIRA antigen-specificity platform. Breadth meant the fraction of unique TCRs that were SARS-CoV-2-associated, whereas depth meant the fraction of total T cells that were SARS-CoV-2-associated. Using the MIRA data, each spike-specific TCR was assigned both to the spike region to which the TCR was reactive and to a CD4 or CD8 class. Log10-transformed breadth and depth values were compared by one-way ANOVA with Sidak's multiple comparisons tests. Held by TCRdb, this immuneACCESS table contains in-frame sequences only and omits some clones. Under half of the omission traces to an unresolved V gene where checked; the cause of the rest is unknown. From that table come the V and J calls and clone size; the DNA was used to work out D and trimming. The sample data list roughly 120,000 clones, and 85% to 90% of these were observed just once. Together, the top ten hold 4% to 4.5% of the sample.

The rearrangement joined TRBV3-1 (or the pseudogene TRBV3-2) to TRBJ2-1, with 7 junctional bases fitting TRBD1. This clonotype originated in an adult in good health. Specimen: peripheral blood, collected on day 0 of AZD1222 vaccination. The DNA sequence follows: TGTGCCAGCAGCCAAGGCAGGGGGTACAATGAGCAGTTCTTC. Its product reads: CASSQGRGYNEQFF.